This T cell receptor beta chain was recovered during a study of identifying expanded T cells in peripheral blood. Study-wide findings and caveats: Differentially abundant clones: roughly 1.3 between replicates, 16.4 at approximately 14 days, less than 25 at four. Across healthy donors, higher total template counts meant significantly greater roughly 2-week count variance.

CDR1 is SGDLS, CDR2 YYNGEE, per germline. V shed 0 bases and J shed 7 bases, with 20 bases lying between them. This CDR3 has 17 amino acids. On this clone: Its antigen remains unidentified.

Measured with immunoSEQ multiplex PCR; TCRdb has only the in-frame clones, and not every one. The sample records 70,000 or so clones, 90% being singletons. The sequence was obtained from a person aged 18 to 75 in good health. This chain links TRBV9 with TRBJ2-1, with a tentative D call TRBD2 (6 bases). Sequences were obtained from blood. CDR3 nucleotide sequence: TGTGCCAGCAGCGTAGAGAGTAGCGGCCCCGGAGGGAATGAGCAGTTCTTC. Translated, it gives CASSVESSGPGGNEQFF.